Sequencing of this TCR beta chain was carried out in a study of T cell responses to AZD1222 COVID-19 vaccine. Study in general: Second-dose groups at about 4 or about 12 weeks were pooled. Points from the study as a whole: The repertoires were collected only after the peak T cell response. The breadth and depth of Spike-specific TCRs increased once two AZD1222 doses had been given. Females made up more of the donors, who were largely white British, and clonal diversity may have come out too low.

TCRdb's table, derived via immunoSEQ multiplex PCR, lists solely in-frame clones and lacks some. The data hold roughly 140,000 clones, with approximately 89% observed a single time. Germline loops: CDR1 MGHDK, CDR2 SYGVNS. This CDR3 is built from 13 residues. V was clipped by 8 bases and J by 8 bases; unmatched bases: 8. As regards this clone: The target antigen is unknown.

This TCR came from an adult in good health. The V call is TRBV25-1, the J call TRBJ2-1; 8 nucleotides agree with TRBD1. The sequences come from peripheral blood, collected on day 0 of AZD1222 vaccination. The CDR3 is CASAQTGVHEQFF. Written as DNA, the CDR3 is TGTGCCAGCGCCCAGACAGGGGTGCATGAGCAGTTCTTC.